This T cell receptor (beta chain) was identified during a study of graft-versus-host responses after intestinal transplantation. Some clones are missing from TCRdb's copy, which holds only in-frame ones; the method was immunoSEQ multiplex PCR. The table has tens of thousands of clones, about 90% seen once. This CDR3 is built from 15 residues. Germline trimming cut 0 bases from V and 7 bases from J; bases unmatched to any gene: 5. Germline loops: CDR1 SGHNT, CDR2 YYREEE (reference sequence). A note on this clone: The antigen is not known.

Sequenced here: unstimulated CD4+ T cells sorted from spleen or lymph node cells, sampled before transplant. This TCR derives from a human donor who was the organ donor for an intestinal transplant. This chain connects TRBV5-4 to TRBJ2-2; 8 bases align to TRBD2. The CDR3 region is CASSLAGGPGGELFF. The CDR3 bases are TGTGCCAGCAGCTTGGCGGGAGGGCCGGGCGGGGAGCTGTTTTTT.